The 12 T cell receptor beta chains below all came from one sample that was sequenced in a study of T cells in women clearing cervical HPV infection. Some clones are missing from TCRdb's copy, which holds only in-frame ones; the method was immunoSEQ multiplex PCR. This sample's table reports around 21,000 clones. The source material was blood buffy coat. Source of these receptors: a woman aged 18-69 years with a cervical HPV16 infection that either progressed to CIN3+ or cleared (not recorded which).

Points on this clone: The read gets to within 3 residues of the CDR3 end, and the germline J gene fills in the rest. The V and J genes are TRBV19 and TRBJ2-2, with 12 bases aligning to TRBD2. V was clipped by 4 bases and J by 7 bases; unmatched bases: 4. Germline values: CDR1 LNHDA, CDR2 SQIVND (reference sequence). This CDR3 is built from 15 residues. The CDR3 bases that were read are TGTGCCAGTAGTACCAAGGGACTAGCGGGCGGGGAG. Translation gives CASSTKGLAGGE. The CDR3 in full is CASSTKGLAGGELFF.

Details on this clone: From the germline J gene comes the end of the CDR3, since the read stops 3 residues before it. J is TRBJ2-1 and V is TRBV7-9; D unresolved. V was shortened by 2 bases and J by 4 bases, with 6 bases between the two germline ends. Germline V gives CDR1 SEHNR, CDR2 FQNEAQ (reference sequence). This CDR3 region has 13 residues. This chain's CDR3 is CASSLNAYNEQFF. The DNA read from the CDR3 is TGTGCCAGCAGCTTAAATGCGTACAATGAG.

Details on this clone: The read stops 3 residues short of the end of the CDR3; the missing end is completed from the germline J gene. V usage is TRBV20-1 and J usage is TRBJ2-7, with D possibly TRBD2 on 5 matching bases. With 2 bases removed from V and 6 bases from J, the gap between germline ends came to 8 bases. The CDR3 has 11 residues. Germline assignment: CDR1 DFQATT and CDR2 SNEGSKA (reference sequence). The CDR3 reads CSARPRGEQYF. Partial CDR3 DNA: TGCAGTGCTAGACCCCGGGGCGAG.

Turning to this clone: The CDR3 end lies 3 residues beyond the end of the read and is filled in from the germline J gene. The chain is built from TRBV19 and TRBJ2-7; 9 nucleotides agree with TRBD1. Germline trimming cut 3 bases from V and 5 bases from J; bases unmatched to any gene: 5. The length of the CDR3 is 14 residues. The germline CDR1 and CDR2 sequences are LNHDA and SQIVND (reference sequence). Partial CDR3 DNA: TGTGCCAGTAGTATCCGGGACAGGGCGGACGAG. Translated, it gives CASSIRDRADE. The full CDR3 protein is CASSIRDRADEQYF.

As regards this clone: The missing CDR3 end, 3 residues past where the read stops, is filled in from the germline J gene. This sequence joins TRBV18 and TRBJ1-2; D is unresolved. Germline V gene lookup returns CDR1 KGHSH and CDR2 LQKENI. This CDR3 is built from 16 residues. CDR3 sequence: CASSPASRVASYDYTF. The CDR3 bases that were read are TGTGCCAGCTCACCAGCCAGTAGGGTTGCTTCCTACGAC.

Comments on this clone: The read comes to an end 3 residues before the CDR3 does, leaving the germline J gene to fill in the end. The chain joins TRBV18 to TRBJ2-1; D is perhaps TRBD1 (6 bases). Germline assignment: CDR1 KGHSH and CDR2 LQKENI. The CDR3 loop spans 17 amino acids. Trimming shortened V by 0 bases and J by 5 bases, and 17 bases separated the two germline ends. CDR3 protein: CASSPPNRERRNNEQFF. The covered CDR3 bases are TGTGCCAGCTCACCACCTAACAGGGAACGACGAAACAATGAG.

About this clone: The read comes to an end 3 residues before the CDR3 does, leaving the germline J gene to fill in the end. This chain connects TRBV11-2 to TRBJ2-7, with D unclear. The germline V gene encodes CDR1 SGHAT and CDR2 FQNNGV. V shed 1 base and J shed 0 bases, with 7 bases lying between them. The length of the CDR3 is 14 residues. Incomplete CDR3 DNA: TGTGCCAGCAGCTTAGGCCGGTTCTCCTACGAG. It specifies CASSLGRFSYE. The entire CDR3 reads CASSLGRFSYEQYF.

Concerning this clone itself: The read halts 3 residues ahead of the CDR3 end, with the missing end drawn from the germline J gene. The V call is TRBV6-2 or TRBV6-3, the J call TRBJ1-6; 10 bases align to TRBD1. The CDR3 covers 15 residues. CDR1 and CDR2 from the germline V gene are MNHEY and SVGEGT. J gave up 9 bases and V 2 bases, and 4 bases lay outside the gene matches. The sequenced CDR3 bases are TGTGCCAGCAGTTACGGGGGGACAGGGGCTTCACCC. This gives the protein CASSYGGTGASP. The CDR3 as a whole reads CASSYGGTGASPLHF.

For this clone: The read is 3 residues too short to cover the CDR3 end, so that end is filled in from the germline J gene. The V gene is TRBV20-1, the J gene TRBJ2-1, with D tentatively TRBD2 (7 bases). Looked up from germline, CDR1 is DFQATT and CDR2 is SNEGSKA (reference sequence). The V gene lost 6 bases and the J gene lost 4 bases, with 19 bases spanning the gap. The CDR3 extends over 15 amino acids. The CDR3 here is CSAALGAGAYNEQFF. The DNA read from the CDR3 is TGCAGTGCCGCATTGGGCGCGGGGGCTTACAATGAG.

Remarks on this clone: The sequenced fragment ends 3 residues before the CDR3 boundary, so the rest is inferred from the germline J gene. The chain combines TRBV28 with TRBJ2-7; 12 nucleotides agree with TRBD2. Germline loops: CDR1 MDHEN, CDR2 SYDVKM. V lost 10 bases to trimming and J lost 4 bases; unmatched junction nucleotides: 8. The CDR3 runs 14 residues. Partial CDR3 DNA: TGTGCCACCGGGAGGCTAGCGGGAGGGTACGAG. Translating gives CATGRLAGGYE. The full CDR3 is CATGRLAGGYEQYF.

Comment on this clone: From the germline J gene comes the end of the CDR3, since the read stops 3 residues before it. The chain combines TRBV6-4 with TRBJ2-1, with a tentative D call TRBD1 (6 bases). V was cut by 2 bases and J by 7 bases, with 12 bases left in between. CDR3 length: 14 residues. Germline V CDR1 and CDR2: MRHNA, SNTAGT. The DNA read from the CDR3 is TGTGCCAGCAGTGACCTCCGAACAGGGAATGAG. Protein sequence: CASSDLRTGNE. The complete CDR3 protein is CASSDLRTGNEQFF.

Turning to this clone: With the read ending 3 residues before the CDR3 end, the germline J gene is used to fill in that end. This chain links TRBV7-3 with TRBJ2-3; 13 nucleotides agree with TRBD2. This CDR3 spans 20 amino acids. Germline CDR1 and CDR2: SGHTA and FQGTGA. J gave up 2 bases and V 0 bases, and 11 bases lay outside the gene matches. The CDR3 sequence: CASSLTGLAGLGSITDTQYF. The sequenced part of the CDR3 DNA is TGTGCCAGCAGCTTAACGGGACTAGCGGGACTAGGATCAATCACAGATACG.